The subject of this entry is one TCR beta chain. Its recognized antigen is unknown. No base qualities exist here, and no much larger clone lies one base off it. Each collaborating institution followed its own protocols to collect whole blood in K2EDTA tubes. For TCRbeta analysis, collaborators shipped samples as frozen whole blood, isolated PBMCs, or DNA extracted from either of those sample types. This sample is drawn from a study of blood T cell repertoires in COVID-19 (dated by TCRdb to the early 2020s). Notes on the research overall: Collaborator samples came from the United States, Italy and Spain and covered acute and convalescent phases of COVID-19. The repertoires were made available in a free public database intended to serve as a resource for research on the immune response to SARS-CoV-2. Samples were obtained from the ongoing ImmuneRACE study (first 160 participants) and from over 1,000 subjects provided by 6 global collaborators. The material from the prospective study consisted of cDNA or gDNA derived from T cells, B-cell-depleted T cells, or PBMCs. The sample metadata nearly always contained a de-identified subject ID, COVID-19 status, age in years and sex. Deeply sampled blood TCRbeta repertoires from subjects exposed to, actively infected with, or recovered from COVID-19 were included in the dataset. HLA class I and class II types, where available, came from metadata supplied by the sample provider rather than from assay-based typing. What the study reported, not specific to this receptor: Clinical and demographic metadata were provided uncurated, with the amount varying by source and participant.

The immunoSEQ Assay, a bias-controlled multiplex PCR, was used to amplify TCRbeta CDR3 regions from genomic DNA. The original pipeline was this. The number of nucleated cells in each sample was estimated from the amplification of reference gene primers within the assay. Sequence reads were collapsed and filtered to measure the absolute abundance of every unique TCRbeta CDR3 rearrangement. For each sample, productive Simpson clonality was calculated as the square root of Simpson's diversity index over productive rearrangements. What TCRdb holds here is the immuneACCESS table cut down to in-frame rearrangements. Part of the clones is not present; checked against another copy, under half of the missing clones reflect an unresolved V gene, and the others are unexplained. V and J calls and clone size come straight from that table; D and trimming were deduced from the DNA. This sample comprises about 38,000 clones, roughly 89% of them detected only once. The ten top clones hold less than 30% of the sample.

Spanning cysteine to phenylalanine, the CDR3 consists of 15 amino acids. Here the CDR3 DNA is all that survives: 45 bases in frame from base 1. V lost 0 bases and J lost 6 bases, and the count of bases not matched to a germline gene is 6. Looking up the germline V gene (reference sequence) yields CDR1 SGHKS and CDR2 YYEKEE. Sequencing was performed on peripheral blood. This receptor was identified in a man in his 60s with active or convalescent COVID-19. The rearranged segments are TRBV5-5 and TRBJ1-5, and 7 bases in between align with TRBD1. The encoded CDR3 is CASSLERQGSQPQHF. The nucleotides are TGTGCCAGCAGCTTGGAACGACAGGGTAGTCAGCCCCAGCATTTT.